A selection of T cell receptor beta chains follows, all from one sample in a study of blood T cell repertoires in COVID-19. Data came from immunoSEQ multiplex PCR; TCRdb stores just in-frame clones and leaves some out. The table lists 310,000 or so clones, about 89% of them singletons. Sequences were obtained from peripheral blood. The receptors were gathered from a woman in her twenties or thirties with COVID-19, enrolled during active disease. The CDR3 runs from the conserved cysteine through the conserved F or W. A D gene is named only where the DNA matches it firmly. Size is omitted from some rows. Given values are once, few, many or a class for expanded clones.

j_call v_call d_call clone_size cdr3_aa cdr3_nt
TRBJ2-1 TRBV7-7 . . CASSPISGPNEQFF TGTGCCAGCAGCCCGATTAGCGGCCCGAATGAGCAGTTCTTC
TRBJ1-3 TRBV14 . few CASSRQKQGSGNTIYF TGTGCCAGCAGCCGACAGAAACAGGGCTCGGGAAACACCATATATTTT
TRBJ1-3 TRBV27 . . CASSLRQGNTIYF TGTGCCAGCAGTTTACGACAGGGAAACACCATATATTTT
TRBJ1-3 TRBV7-2 TRBD1 . CASSLVGTGGNTIYF TGTGCCAGCAGCTTAGTCGGGACAGGGGGAAACACCATATATTTT
TRBJ2-1 TRBV27 TRBD2 . CASRLTSGVYNEQFF TGTGCCAGCAGATTAACTAGCGGGGTTTACAATGAGCAGTTCTTC
TRBJ1-4 TRBV10-3 . . CAISDTSRDNSNEKLFF TGTGCCATCAGTGACACCTCCCGGGACAACTCTAATGAAAAACTGTTTTTT
TRBJ2-1 TRBV20-1 TRBD1 . CSANDRGIAGVYNEQFF TGCAGTGCTAATGACAGGGGAATTGCCGGGGTCTACAATGAGCAGTTCTTC
TRBJ1-3 TRBV3-1/TRBV3-2 . . CASSQDRGYSGNTIYF TGTGCCAGCAGCCAAGATCGGGGGTACTCTGGAAACACCATATATTTT
TRBJ1-1 TRBV6-5 TRBD1 . CASSPGTGATEAFF TGTGCCAGCAGCCCCGGGACAGGGGCCACTGAAGCTTTCTTT
TRBJ1-1 TRBV15 . . CATSRLPTEMNTEAFF TGTGCCACCAGCAGACTCCCGACTGAGATGAACACTGAAGCTTTCTTT
TRBJ1-4 TRBV12-2 . . CASRLLQGALTEKLFF TGTGCAAGTCGCTTACTACAGGGGGCGCTTACTGAAAAACTGTTTTTT
TRBJ2-2 TRBV19 TRBD2 . CASSIGSGSYTGELFF TGTGCCAGTAGTATAGGGAGCGGGAGTTACACCGGGGAGCTGTTTTTT
TRBJ2-5 TRBV6-5 . once CASSRGTLGETQYF TGTGCCAGCAGTCGGGGGACCTTGGGGGAGACCCAGTACTTC
TRBJ1-2 TRBV5-6 TRBD1 . CASSENRGPYGYTF TGTGCCAGCAGCGAAAACAGGGGGCCCTATGGCTACACCTTC
TRBJ1-1 TRBV11-2 . . CASSFSTEAFF TGTGCCAGCAGCTTTAGCACTGAAGCTTTCTTT